The rows below give T cell receptor beta chains drawn from one sample of a study of OX40 agonist ivuxolimab in advanced cancers. Some clones are missing from TCRdb's copy, which holds only in-frame ones; the method was immunoSEQ multiplex PCR. The table includes 65,000 to 90,000 clones, over 80% detected once. Sequenced material: CD4+ or CD8+ T cells sorted from blood, taken in a trial of the OX40 agonist ivuxolimab. These receptors all stem from an adult with an advanced solid tumor such as melanoma, head and neck, liver or kidney cancer. Both conserved end residues are part of each CDR3. D genes are given only for firm matches. Expanded clones get a size class; other rows say once, few or many, or leave the size out.

>TRBJ1-1|NA|TRBV19|NA
CASRAGKTEAFF
TGTGCCAGTAGAGCAGGTAAAACTGAAGCTTTCTTT
>TRBJ1-2|NA|TRBV9|NA
CASSVAPGGYGYTF
TGTGCCAGCAGCGTAGCTCCCGGAGGTTATGGCTACACCTTC
>TRBJ2-7|NA|TRBV28|NA
CASSLAPREQYF
TGTGCCAGCAGCCTGGCCCCCCGCGAGCAGTACTTC
>TRBJ1-2|NA|TRBV7-9|NA
CASSLSQGYGYTF
TGTGCCAGCAGCCTCTCACAGGGTTATGGCTACACCTTC
>TRBJ1-2|TRBD1|TRBV15|NA
CATSRDRDGYTF
TGTGCCACCAGCCGAGACAGGGATGGCTACACCTTC
>TRBJ2-1|TRBD2|TRBV10-3|NA
CAISDSGSYNEQFF
TGTGCCATCAGTGATAGCGGGAGTTACAATGAGCAGTTCTTC
>TRBJ2-2|NA|TRBV10-3|few
CAISGHNTGELFF
TGTGCCATCAGTGGTCATAACACCGGGGAGCTGTTTTTT
>TRBJ2-3|NA|TRBV5-4|NA
CASSRDSLSTDTQYF
TGTGCCAGCAGCCGGGACTCCCTTAGCACAGATACGCAGTATTTT
>TRBJ1-1|TRBD1|TRBV2|few
CASRTDRATEAFF
TGTGCCAGCAGAACGGACAGGGCCACTGAAGCTTTCTTT
>TRBJ2-7|TRBD1|TRBV6-6|once
CASSYSTGGGGNKQYF
TGTGCCAGCAGTTACTCGACAGGGGGAGGTGGGAATAAGCAGTACTTC
>TRBJ2-3|TRBD1|TRBV18|NA
CASSRDRDRTDTQYF
TGTGCCAGCTCACGGGACAGGGATAGGACAGATACGCAGTATTTT
>TRBJ2-5|NA|TRBV29-1|NA
CSVPFRELETQYF
TGCAGCGTCCCCTTCAGGGAACTGGAGACCCAGTACTTC
>TRBJ2-5|NA|TRBV7-3|NA
CASSLGGSGRETQYF
TGTGCCAGCAGCTTAGGTGGCTCGGGACGGGAGACCCAGTACTTC
>TRBJ1-2|NA|TRBV15|NA
CATSRVQQDIYGYTF
TGTGCCACCAGCAGAGTCCAGCAGGACATATATGGCTACACCTTC
>TRBJ2-1|NA|TRBV5-1|NA
CASSLEPQGEQFF
TGCGCCAGCAGCTTGGAGCCGCAGGGTGAGCAGTTCTTC